These T cell receptor beta chains were read from a single sample in a study of T cell responses to AZD1222 COVID-19 vaccine. Libraries were prepared by immunoSEQ multiplex PCR; TCRdb keeps only in-frame clonotypes and omits some of them. The data hold more than 80,000 clones, with more than 80% observed a single time. The material was peripheral blood, obtained 28 days after the second AZD1222 dose. The receptors originated from an adult who received the AZD1222 COVID-19 vaccine. Each CDR3 is given with its conserved first and last residue. Fields, in order: CDR3 protein, CDR3 DNA, clone size, J gene, D gene, V gene. A D gene is named only where the DNA matches it firmly. The listing skips clone size in some rows; elsewhere it reads once, few, many or a size class.

cdr3_aa: CASSFSQGGSAEAFF; cdr3_nt: TGTGCCAGCAGCTTTAGCCAGGGCGGTAGCGCTGAAGCTTTCTTT; clone_size: few; j_call: TRBJ1-1; d_call: .; v_call: TRBV5-4
cdr3_aa: CASSLGVRLNYGYTF; cdr3_nt: TGTGCCAGCAGCTTAGGTGTCAGGCTAAACTATGGCTACACCTTC; clone_size: .; j_call: TRBJ1-2; d_call: .; v_call: TRBV7-2
cdr3_aa: CAWSLKIWAPRNTIYF; cdr3_nt: TGTGCCTGGAGTCTAAAAATATGGGCTCCGAGAAACACCATATATTTT; clone_size: .; j_call: TRBJ1-3; d_call: .; v_call: TRBV30
cdr3_aa: CASSVGLSNTGELFF; cdr3_nt: TGTGCCAGCAGTGTAGGACTATCGAACACCGGGGAGCTGTTTTTT; clone_size: .; j_call: TRBJ2-2; d_call: .; v_call: TRBV6-4
cdr3_aa: CAISGGLAGADTQYF; cdr3_nt: TGTGCCATCAGTGGGGGACTAGCGGGAGCAGATACGCAGTATTTT; clone_size: .; j_call: TRBJ2-3; d_call: TRBD2; v_call: TRBV10-3
cdr3_aa: CASGGTGGEQFF; cdr3_nt: TGCGCCAGCGGCGGGACAGGGGGTGAGCAGTTCTTC; clone_size: .; j_call: TRBJ2-1; d_call: TRBD1; v_call: TRBV5-1
cdr3_aa: CASSLTLAGGKNEQFF; cdr3_nt: TGTGCCAGCAGCTTAACCCTAGCGGGAGGGAAGAATGAGCAGTTCTTC; clone_size: .; j_call: TRBJ2-1; d_call: TRBD2; v_call: TRBV14
cdr3_aa: CASSIGQGYRQPQHF; cdr3_nt: TGTGCCAGCAGTATCGGACAGGGTTATCGTCAGCCCCAGCATTTT; clone_size: .; j_call: TRBJ1-5; d_call: TRBD1; v_call: TRBV6-2/TRBV6-3
cdr3_aa: CASSLGGAGGYTF; cdr3_nt: TGTGCCAGCAGCTTAGGAGGGGCCGGTGGCTACACCTTC; clone_size: .; j_call: TRBJ1-2; d_call: .; v_call: TRBV7-3
cdr3_aa: CASSQEGIGGYEQYF; cdr3_nt: TGTGCCAGCTCACAGGAAGGTATTGGGGGCTACGAGCAGTACTTC; clone_size: .; j_call: TRBJ2-7; d_call: .; v_call: TRBV18
cdr3_aa: CASSLGRDYGYTF; cdr3_nt: TGTGCCAGCAGCTTGGGAAGAGACTATGGCTACACCTTC; clone_size: few; j_call: TRBJ1-2; d_call: .; v_call: TRBV5-4
cdr3_aa: CASSFSITVNYGYTF; cdr3_nt: TGTGCCAGCAGCTTCTCAATAACGGTTAACTATGGCTACACCTTC; clone_size: .; j_call: TRBJ1-2; d_call: .; v_call: TRBV5-5
cdr3_aa: CASSLRWRADTQYF; cdr3_nt: TGCGCCAGCAGCTTGCGATGGCGCGCAGATACGCAGTATTTT; clone_size: few; j_call: TRBJ2-3; d_call: .; v_call: TRBV5-1
cdr3_aa: CASSLELGQGAGGYTF; cdr3_nt: TGTGCCAGCAGCTTGGAGTTGGGACAGGGGGCCGGGGGCTACACCTTC; clone_size: .; j_call: TRBJ1-2; d_call: TRBD1; v_call: TRBV5-6
cdr3_aa: CASSLQGGVGYTF; cdr3_nt: TGTGCCAGCAGCTTACAAGGGGGTGTTGGCTACACCTTC; clone_size: .; j_call: TRBJ1-2; d_call: .; v_call: TRBV7-9
cdr3_aa: CASSWGLFYEQYF; cdr3_nt: TGTGCCAGCAGCTGGGGACTATTTTACGAGCAGTACTTC; clone_size: .; j_call: TRBJ2-7; d_call: TRBD2; v_call: TRBV11-1
cdr3_aa: CASSYEAYNSPLHF; cdr3_nt: TGTGCCAGCAGTTACGAGGCCTATAATTCACCCCTCCACTTT; clone_size: .; j_call: TRBJ1-6; d_call: .; v_call: TRBV6-5
cdr3_aa: CASSLDSYSPLHF; cdr3_nt: TGCGCCAGCAGCTTGGACAGCTATTCACCCCTCCACTTT; clone_size: medium-sized; j_call: TRBJ1-6; d_call: .; v_call: TRBV5-1
cdr3_aa: CAISPGTTTTNEKLFF; cdr3_nt: TGTGCCATCAGCCCCGGGACTACAACAACTAATGAAAAACTGTTTTTT; clone_size: .; j_call: TRBJ1-4; d_call: .; v_call: TRBV10-3
cdr3_aa: CASSRVAVVVGGNEQFF; cdr3_nt: TGTGCCAGCAGCCGTGTAGCGGTTGTTGTGGGGGGGAATGAGCAGTTCTTC; clone_size: .; j_call: TRBJ2-1; d_call: TRBD2; v_call: TRBV7-8
cdr3_aa: CASRGLARQETQYF; cdr3_nt: TGTGCCAGCAGGGGACTAGCGCGTCAAGAGACCCAGTACTTC; clone_size: .; j_call: TRBJ2-5; d_call: TRBD2; v_call: TRBV2
cdr3_aa: CATSRDQLATAQYF; cdr3_nt: TGTGCCACCAGCAGAGACCAATTAGCGACGGCGCAGTACTTC; clone_size: .; j_call: TRBJ2-7; d_call: .; v_call: TRBV15
cdr3_aa: CASSKGQRSGNTIYF; cdr3_nt: TGTGCCAGCAGCAAGGGACAGCGCTCTGGAAACACCATATATTTT; clone_size: .; j_call: TRBJ1-3; d_call: TRBD1; v_call: TRBV9
cdr3_aa: CASSYFTTGGLSFF; cdr3_nt: TGTGCCAGCAGTTACTTCACGACAGGGGGCTTATCTTTCTTT; clone_size: .; j_call: TRBJ1-1; d_call: TRBD1; v_call: TRBV6-6
cdr3_aa: CASSLGGRNSYEQYF; cdr3_nt: TGTGCCAGCAGCTTAGGGGGCAGAAATTCCTACGAGCAGTACTTC; clone_size: .; j_call: TRBJ2-7; d_call: .; v_call: TRBV13
cdr3_aa: CASSQDVWVKQNSPLHF; cdr3_nt: TGCGCCAGCAGCCAAGATGTTTGGGTTAAACAAAATTCACCCCTCCACTTT; clone_size: .; j_call: TRBJ1-6; d_call: .; v_call: TRBV4-1
cdr3_aa: CASSLTGAGNTIYF; cdr3_nt: TGTGCCAGCAGCTTGACAGGGGCTGGAAACACCATATATTTT; clone_size: .; j_call: TRBJ1-3; d_call: TRBD1; v_call: TRBV5-5
cdr3_aa: CASSFSPRPDTTYEQYF; cdr3_nt: TGTGCCAGCAGTTTTTCTCCCAGGCCGGACACCACCTACGAGCAGTACTTC; clone_size: .; j_call: TRBJ2-7; d_call: .; v_call: TRBV11-2
cdr3_aa: CASSLVVGTNTEAFF; cdr3_nt: TGCGCCAGCAGCTTGGTGGTGGGGACGAACACTGAAGCTTTCTTT; clone_size: few; j_call: TRBJ1-1; d_call: .; v_call: TRBV5-1
cdr3_aa: CASSYSQGHSNQPQHF; cdr3_nt: TGTGCCAGCAGTTATTCCCAGGGCCATAGCAATCAGCCCCAGCATTTT; clone_size: .; j_call: TRBJ1-5; d_call: .; v_call: TRBV6-5
cdr3_aa: CASSLSRGYGYTF; cdr3_nt: TGTGCCAGCAGTCTTTCTCGGGGCTATGGCTACACCTTC; clone_size: .; j_call: TRBJ1-2; d_call: .; v_call: TRBV6-6
cdr3_aa: CASSYSGNYGYTF; cdr3_nt: TGTGCCAGCAGTTACTCCGGGAACTATGGCTACACCTTC; clone_size: .; j_call: TRBJ1-2; d_call: .; v_call: TRBV6-5
cdr3_aa: CASRQGWQPQHF; cdr3_nt: TGTGCCAGCCGACAGGGGTGGCAGCCCCAGCATTTT; clone_size: .; j_call: TRBJ1-5; d_call: TRBD1; v_call: TRBV6-5
cdr3_aa: CASSLALRQPQHF; cdr3_nt: TGTGCCAGTAGCCTTGCCCTGCGACAGCCCCAGCATTTT; clone_size: once; j_call: TRBJ1-5; d_call: .; v_call: TRBV19
cdr3_aa: CASSPRQSNEKLFF; cdr3_nt: TGTGCCAGCTCACCTCGGCAGTCTAATGAAAAACTGTTTTTT; clone_size: once; j_call: TRBJ1-4; d_call: .; v_call: TRBV18
cdr3_aa: CASSLGGGATEAFF; cdr3_nt: TGTGCCAGCAGCTTGGGTGGGGGGGCCACTGAAGCTTTCTTT; clone_size: .; j_call: TRBJ1-1; d_call: .; v_call: TRBV5-4
cdr3_aa: CAIRARDNTEAFF; cdr3_nt: TGTGCCATCAGAGCCCGGGACAACACTGAAGCTTTCTTT; clone_size: once; j_call: TRBJ1-1; d_call: .; v_call: TRBV10-3
cdr3_aa: CASSGTGTEAFF; cdr3_nt: TGCGCCAGCAGTGGGACAGGCACTGAAGCTTTCTTT; clone_size: .; j_call: TRBJ1-1; d_call: TRBD1; v_call: TRBV10-1
cdr3_aa: CASSLGAGSTNEKLFF; cdr3_nt: TGTGCCAGCAGCTTGGGTGCAGGGTCAACTAATGAAAAACTGTTTTTT; clone_size: .; j_call: TRBJ1-4; d_call: .; v_call: TRBV5-8
cdr3_aa: CASARYTGQSREISSGNTIYF; cdr3_nt: TGCGCCAGCGCTCGCTATACGGGACAGAGCCGAGAAATCAGCTCTGGAAACACCATATATTTT; clone_size: once; j_call: TRBJ1-3; d_call: TRBD1; v_call: TRBV5-1
cdr3_aa: CASSLWGYSGNTIYF; cdr3_nt: TGCGCCAGCAGCTTGTGGGGGTATTCTGGAAACACCATATATTTT; clone_size: .; j_call: TRBJ1-3; d_call: .; v_call: TRBV5-1
cdr3_aa: CASSLDSASSYNEQFF; cdr3_nt: TGTGCCAGCAGCTTAGATAGCGCATCCTCCTACAATGAGCAGTTCTTC; clone_size: .; j_call: TRBJ2-1; d_call: .; v_call: TRBV11-2
cdr3_aa: CASSLARTGADGYTF; cdr3_nt: TGTGCCAGCAGCTTAGCTCGGACAGGAGCGGATGGCTACACCTTC; clone_size: .; j_call: TRBJ1-2; d_call: TRBD1; v_call: TRBV7-9
cdr3_aa: CASSGTSDTGELFF; cdr3_nt: TGTGCCAGCAGTGGGACTAGCGACACCGGGGAGCTGTTTTTT; clone_size: medium-sized; j_call: TRBJ2-2; d_call: TRBD2; v_call: TRBV25-1
cdr3_aa: CASHKQGLRNSPLHF; cdr3_nt: TGCGCCAGCCATAAACAGGGGCTCAGGAATTCACCCCTCCACTTT; clone_size: .; j_call: TRBJ1-6; d_call: TRBD1; v_call: TRBV10-1
cdr3_aa: CAGSGGDSQIMTEFKKLFF; cdr3_nt: TGTGCCGGCTCAGGGGGGGACAGTCAGATTATGACAGAGTTTAAAAAACTGTTTTTT; clone_size: .; j_call: TRBJ1-4; d_call: TRBD1; v_call: TRBV19
cdr3_aa: CASSPRTGNTEAFF; cdr3_nt: TGCGCCAGCAGCCCTCGGACGGGAAACACTGAAGCTTTCTTT; clone_size: .; j_call: TRBJ1-1; d_call: .; v_call: TRBV5-1
cdr3_aa: CASSLAKLAYEQYF; cdr3_nt: TGTGCCAGCAGCTTAGCCAAGCTTGCCTACGAGCAGTACTTC; clone_size: .; j_call: TRBJ2-7; d_call: .; v_call: TRBV7-2
cdr3_aa: CASSQGPGNTIYF; cdr3_nt: TGTGCCAGCTCACAGGGCCCTGGAAACACCATATATTTT; clone_size: once; j_call: TRBJ1-3; d_call: .; v_call: TRBV19
cdr3_aa: CASSLEGQGTGEQYF; cdr3_nt: TGTGCCAGCAGCTTGGAAGGACAGGGGACCGGCGAGCAGTACTTC; clone_size: .; j_call: TRBJ2-7; d_call: TRBD1; v_call: TRBV5-4
cdr3_aa: CSARRYNEQFF; cdr3_nt: TGCAGTGCACGCAGGTACAATGAGCAGTTCTTC; clone_size: .; j_call: TRBJ2-1; d_call: .; v_call: TRBV20-1
cdr3_aa: CASSVTGTPSTDTQYF; cdr3_nt: TGTGCCAGCAGCGTCACCGGGACTCCAAGCACAGATACGCAGTATTTT; clone_size: .; j_call: TRBJ2-3; d_call: .; v_call: TRBV11-2
cdr3_aa: CASRQGARYGYTF; cdr3_nt: TGTGCCAGCAGACAGGGGGCTCGTTATGGCTACACCTTC; clone_size: once; j_call: TRBJ1-2; d_call: TRBD1; v_call: TRBV6-5
cdr3_aa: CASSVGGVGEQYF; cdr3_nt: TGTGCCAGCAGCGTAGGAGGCGTTGGAGAGCAGTACTTC; clone_size: .; j_call: TRBJ2-7; d_call: .; v_call: TRBV9
cdr3_aa: CASSPGTGTNEKLFF; cdr3_nt: TGTGCCAGCAGCCCCGGGACAGGGACTAATGAAAAACTGTTTTTT; clone_size: .; j_call: TRBJ1-4; d_call: TRBD1; v_call: TRBV7-9
cdr3_aa: CASSLWTAANTGELFF; cdr3_nt: TGCGCCAGCAGCTTATGGACAGCCGCGAACACCGGGGAGCTGTTTTTT; clone_size: once; j_call: TRBJ2-2; d_call: .; v_call: TRBV5-1
cdr3_aa: CASSPWGTDYGYTF; cdr3_nt: TGTGCCAGCAGTCCTTGGGGGACAGACTATGGCTACACCTTC; clone_size: .; j_call: TRBJ1-2; d_call: TRBD1; v_call: TRBV25-1
cdr3_aa: CASSQDPSGHYGYTF; cdr3_nt: TGCGCCAGCAGCCAAGATCCGTCAGGGCACTATGGCTACACCTTC; clone_size: .; j_call: TRBJ1-2; d_call: .; v_call: TRBV4-3
cdr3_aa: CSARDRVTQYF; cdr3_nt: TGCAGTGCTAGAGATCGGGTGACCCAGTACTTC; clone_size: .; j_call: TRBJ2-5; d_call: .; v_call: TRBV20-1
cdr3_aa: CASSLSGITEAFF; cdr3_nt: TGCGCCAGCAGCTTGTCGGGGATCACTGAAGCTTTCTTT; clone_size: .; j_call: TRBJ1-1; d_call: .; v_call: TRBV5-1